Listed below are T cell receptor beta chains from one sample, sequenced in a study of blood T cell repertoires in COVID-19. Assay used: immunoSEQ multiplex PCR; TCRdb lists only in-frame clones, some missing. The sample includes 80,000 to 100,000 clones, 65% to 90% of them seen just once. Sample: peripheral blood. The receptors stem from a man between 65 and 79 years old with active or convalescent COVID-19. The CDR3 runs from the conserved cysteine through the conserved F or W. The order of the fields is V gene, J gene, D gene, clone size, CDR3 protein, CDR3 DNA. D genes are given only for firm matches. The listing skips clone size in some rows; elsewhere it reads once, few, many or a size class.

v_gene: TRBV4-2
j_gene: TRBJ2-2
d_gene: NA
abundance: NA
CDR3aa: CASSQASGGELFF
CDR3nt: TGTGCCAGCAGCCAAGCATCGGGCGGGGAGCTGTTTTTT

v_gene: TRBV3-1/TRBV3-2
j_gene: TRBJ2-1
d_gene: NA
abundance: NA
CDR3aa: CASSQGLFNEQFF
CDR3nt: TGTGCCAGCAGCCAAGGTCTATTCAATGAGCAGTTCTTC

v_gene: TRBV5-4
j_gene: TRBJ1-2
d_gene: NA
abundance: NA
CDR3aa: CATVVGGGPANYGYTF
CDR3nt: TGTGCCACCGTGGTGGGGGGAGGCCCAGCTAACTATGGCTACACCTTC

v_gene: TRBV4-2
j_gene: TRBJ1-2
d_gene: TRBD1
abundance: NA
CDR3aa: CASSQGQGVGYTF
CDR3nt: TGTGCCAGCAGCCAAGGACAGGGTGTAGGCTACACCTTC

v_gene: TRBV19
j_gene: TRBJ2-1
d_gene: NA
abundance: NA
CDR3aa: CASSMLEYEQFF
CDR3nt: TGTGCCAGTAGTATGCTAGAGTACGAGCAGTTCTTC

v_gene: TRBV3-1/TRBV3-2
j_gene: TRBJ1-4
d_gene: NA
abundance: few
CDR3aa: CASSQGTVHEKLFF
CDR3nt: TGTGCCAGCAGCCAAGGAACGGTCCATGAAAAACTGTTTTTT

v_gene: TRBV6-5
j_gene: TRBJ1-2
d_gene: TRBD1
abundance: once
CDR3aa: CASSTRQGPNYGYTF
CDR3nt: TGTGCCAGCAGTACCCGACAGGGCCCCAACTATGGCTACACCTTC

v_gene: TRBV20-1
j_gene: TRBJ2-2
d_gene: TRBD2
abundance: once
CDR3aa: CSASTSGNTGELFF
CDR3nt: TGCAGTGCTAGTACTAGCGGTAATACCGGGGAGCTGTTTTTT

v_gene: TRBV2
j_gene: TRBJ1-5
d_gene: NA
abundance: few
CDR3aa: CASSDIGDQPQHF
CDR3nt: TGTGCCAGCAGTGATATAGGGGATCAGCCCCAGCATTTT

v_gene: TRBV6-5
j_gene: TRBJ2-6
d_gene: NA
abundance: NA
CDR3aa: CASARANSGANVLTF
CDR3nt: TGTGCCAGCGCGCGGGCAAACTCTGGGGCCAACGTCCTGACTTTC

v_gene: TRBV5-1
j_gene: TRBJ2-7
d_gene: NA
abundance: NA
CDR3aa: CASSPSGTRGLYF
CDR3nt: TGCGCCAGCAGCCCCTCCGGGACTAGGGGGCTGTACTTC

v_gene: TRBV7-3
j_gene: TRBJ2-1
d_gene: TRBD1
abundance: once
CDR3aa: CASSLTRTGSYNEQFF
CDR3nt: TGTGCCAGCAGCTTAACCAGGACAGGCTCCTACAATGAGCAGTTCTTC

v_gene: TRBV19
j_gene: TRBJ1-1
d_gene: NA
abundance: NA
CDR3aa: CASSIAGSGAFF
CDR3nt: TGTGCCAGTAGTATAGCGGGGTCAGGAGCTTTCTTT

v_gene: TRBV11-2
j_gene: TRBJ1-5
d_gene: NA
abundance: NA
CDR3aa: CASSLNSGGFQPQHF
CDR3nt: TGTGCCAGCAGCTTAAATTCGGGAGGGTTTCAGCCCCAGCATTTT

v_gene: TRBV21-1
j_gene: TRBJ2-2
d_gene: NA
abundance: few
CDR3aa: CASSKVVPPPQGLLRGASGELFF
CDR3nt: TGTGCCAGCAGCAAAGTAGTCCCCCCCCCACAGGGTTTGTTGCGGGGGGCGTCCGGGGAGCTGTTTTTT

v_gene: TRBV5-1
j_gene: TRBJ2-5
d_gene: TRBD1
abundance: NA
CDR3aa: CASSFGGQGMETQYF
CDR3nt: TGCGCCAGCAGCTTTGGGGGACAGGGGATGGAGACCCAGTACTTC

v_gene: TRBV19
j_gene: TRBJ1-3
d_gene: NA
abundance: NA
CDR3aa: CASRASSGNTIYF
CDR3nt: TGTGCCAGTAGGGCCAGCTCTGGAAACACCATATATTTT

v_gene: TRBV28
j_gene: TRBJ1-1
d_gene: NA
abundance: NA
CDR3aa: CASRAPRGAGTEAFF
CDR3nt: TGTGCCAGCAGAGCCCCCAGGGGCGCGGGCACTGAAGCTTTCTTT

v_gene: TRBV18
j_gene: TRBJ2-1
d_gene: TRBD2
abundance: NA
CDR3aa: CASSPPRRGGHDNEQFF
CDR3nt: TGTGCCAGCTCACCACCGAGACGGGGGGGCCACGACAATGAGCAGTTCTTC

v_gene: TRBV5-1
j_gene: TRBJ2-3
d_gene: NA
abundance: NA
CDR3aa: CASSLGQSTDTQYF
CDR3nt: TGCGCCAGCAGCTTAGGACAGTCCACAGATACGCAGTATTTT

v_gene: TRBV11-2
j_gene: TRBJ2-1
d_gene: NA
abundance: NA
CDR3aa: CASSLLGGTGYNEQFF
CDR3nt: TGTGCCAGCAGCTTATTGGGAGGGACAGGCTACAATGAGCAGTTCTTC

v_gene: TRBV5-1
j_gene: TRBJ1-2
d_gene: NA
abundance: few
CDR3aa: CASSGQGLHYGYTF
CDR3nt: TGCGCCAGCAGCGGCCAGGGACTACACTATGGCTACACCTTC

v_gene: TRBV10-3
j_gene: TRBJ1-6
d_gene: NA
abundance: once
CDR3aa: CAISDRDSYNSPLHF
CDR3nt: TGTGCCATCAGCGACAGAGACTCCTATAATTCACCCCTCCACTTT

v_gene: TRBV10-3
j_gene: TRBJ2-3
d_gene: NA
abundance: NA
CDR3aa: CATRHKRTDTQYF
CDR3nt: TGTGCGACTCGTCACAAGAGGACAGATACGCAGTATTTT

v_gene: TRBV12-3/TRBV12-4
j_gene: TRBJ1-1
d_gene: NA
abundance: NA
CDR3aa: CASTRHYTEAFF
CDR3nt: TGTGCCAGCACGAGACACTACACTGAAGCTTTCTTT

v_gene: TRBV29-1
j_gene: TRBJ1-1
d_gene: NA
abundance: few
CDR3aa: CSARRGSEAFF
CDR3nt: TGCAGCGCGAGACGGGGATCTGAAGCTTTCTTT

v_gene: TRBV18
j_gene: TRBJ2-5
d_gene: NA
abundance: NA
CDR3aa: CASSHSRETQYF
CDR3nt: TGTGCCAGCTCCCACTCTCGTGAGACCCAGTACTTC

v_gene: TRBV5-1
j_gene: TRBJ1-4
d_gene: NA
abundance: NA
CDR3aa: CASSLERREEKLFF
CDR3nt: TGCGCCAGCAGCTTGGAACGTAGAGAGGAAAAACTGTTTTTT

v_gene: TRBV6-5
j_gene: TRBJ2-1
d_gene: TRBD1
abundance: NA
CDR3aa: CASETGAQENEQFF
CDR3nt: TGTGCCTCCGAGACAGGGGCCCAAGAAAATGAGCAGTTCTTC

v_gene: TRBV15
j_gene: TRBJ2-1
d_gene: NA
abundance: NA
CDR3aa: CAIQRRDNEQFF
CDR3nt: TGTGCCATACAGCGGAGAGACAATGAGCAGTTCTTC

v_gene: TRBV7-2
j_gene: TRBJ2-3
d_gene: NA
abundance: NA
CDR3aa: CASSKADTQYF
CDR3nt: TGTGCCAGCAGCAAAGCCGATACGCAGTATTTT

v_gene: TRBV5-8
j_gene: TRBJ2-5
d_gene: TRBD1
abundance: NA
CDR3aa: CASSSGQGLQETQYF
CDR3nt: TGTGCCAGCAGCTCTGGACAGGGCCTCCAAGAGACCCAGTACTTC

v_gene: TRBV18
j_gene: TRBJ2-7
d_gene: NA
abundance: NA
CDR3aa: CASSPTGKDEQYF
CDR3nt: TGTGCCAGCTCACCAACAGGGAAGGACGAGCAGTACTTC

v_gene: TRBV2
j_gene: TRBJ1-5
d_gene: NA
abundance: NA
CDR3aa: CASSEEVYFRLRDQPQHF
CDR3nt: TGTGCCAGCAGTGAAGAAGTTTACTTTCGGTTGCGCGATCAGCCCCAGCATTTT

v_gene: TRBV9
j_gene: TRBJ2-3
d_gene: NA
abundance: NA
CDR3aa: CASSVGVGGPGDTQYF
CDR3nt: TGTGCCAGCAGCGTAGGGGTCGGGGGGCCAGGAGATACGCAGTATTTT

v_gene: TRBV29-1
j_gene: TRBJ2-7
d_gene: TRBD2
abundance: NA
CDR3aa: CSVGRTSGSSEQYF
CDR3nt: TGCAGCGTGGGTAGGACTAGTGGTAGCTCCGAGCAGTACTTC

v_gene: TRBV12-1
j_gene: TRBJ2-2
d_gene: NA
abundance: few
CDR3aa: CASNATDTGELFF
CDR3nt: TGTGCCAGCAATGCGACAGACACCGGGGAGCTGTTTTTT

v_gene: TRBV27
j_gene: TRBJ1-2
d_gene: NA
abundance: once
CDR3aa: CASSAIGQIYGYTF
CDR3nt: TGTGCCAGCAGCGCGATAGGACAGATCTATGGCTACACCTTC

v_gene: TRBV6-6
j_gene: TRBJ2-1
d_gene: NA
abundance: once
CDR3aa: CASSYGTTPYNEQFF
CDR3nt: TGTGCCAGCAGTTATGGAACGACACCTTACAATGAGCAGTTCTTC

v_gene: TRBV5-1
j_gene: TRBJ2-2
d_gene: NA
abundance: NA
CDR3aa: CASRDTFTTGELFF
CDR3nt: TGCGCCAGCCGCGACACCTTTACCACCGGGGAGCTGTTTTTT

v_gene: TRBV19
j_gene: TRBJ2-3
d_gene: TRBD1
abundance: once
CDR3aa: CASNKNRGQNTQYF
CDR3nt: TGTGCCAGTAACAAGAACAGGGGACAAAATACGCAGTATTTT

v_gene: TRBV7-9
j_gene: TRBJ1-2
d_gene: NA
abundance: NA
CDR3aa: CASSLNDRPLYGYTF
CDR3nt: TGTGCCAGCAGCTTAAACGACAGGCCACTCTATGGCTACACCTTC

v_gene: TRBV5-4
j_gene: TRBJ2-1
d_gene: TRBD1
abundance: NA
CDR3aa: CASNLGGAVYNEQFF
CDR3nt: TGTGCCAGCAACTTAGGGGGCGCGGTCTACAATGAGCAGTTCTTC